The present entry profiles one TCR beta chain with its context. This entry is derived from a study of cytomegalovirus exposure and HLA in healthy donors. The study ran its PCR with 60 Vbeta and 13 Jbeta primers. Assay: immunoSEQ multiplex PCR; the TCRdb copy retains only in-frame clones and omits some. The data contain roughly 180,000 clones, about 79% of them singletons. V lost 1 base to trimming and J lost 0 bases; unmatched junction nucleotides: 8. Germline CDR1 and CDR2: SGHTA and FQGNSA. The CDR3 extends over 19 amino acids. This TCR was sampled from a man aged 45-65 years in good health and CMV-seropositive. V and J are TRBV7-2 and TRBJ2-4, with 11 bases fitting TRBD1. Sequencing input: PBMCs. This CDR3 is CASSLGSGTGGLAKNIQYF. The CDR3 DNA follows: TGTGCCAGCAGCTTAGGATCCGGGACAGGGGGTTTAGCCAAAAACATTCAGTACTTC.